The clone carrying this TCR beta chain was picked up a small number of times. Antigen specificity is unknown. Cultured CD4+ T cell DNA was sequenced using the Oncomine TCR Beta short-read assay. TCRdb fed the PCR reads into MiXCR, producing one record per CDR3 protein. Here the sample spans roughly 9,300 distinct CDR3 sequences, around 60% being singletons. These data originate in a study of vaccination and CD4 T cells after COVID-19. Study-level results: Researchers report that a median approximately 86% of reactive clones in convalescent patients surfaced only post-vaccination.

From germline, CDR1 is LNHDA and CDR2 SQIVND (reference sequence). Trimming took 5 bases from V and 1 from J, leaving 9 bases between them. The CDR3 is 14 amino acids. As to treatment: roughly 10-day PBMC culture with coronavirus spike peptide pools or control peptides (ViraFEST assay). Using peptide pools, antigen-specific T cells were expanded in ViraFEST before TCRs were sequenced. Peptide pools at 7.5 to 10 ug/ml, together with 8 to 10 IU/ml IL-2, were added to cultures of approximately 2 million PBMCs per well. This chain connects TRBV19 to TRBJ1-5; a weak D match, TRBD1 (6 bases). The specimen was CD4+ T cells from blood, cultured in vitro. The origin of this receptor is a human donor who had recovered from COVID-19. The CDR3 reads CASSVDRSNQPQHF. In DNA, the CDR3 is TGTGCCAGTAGTGTGGACAGAAGCAATCAGCCCCAGCATTTT.